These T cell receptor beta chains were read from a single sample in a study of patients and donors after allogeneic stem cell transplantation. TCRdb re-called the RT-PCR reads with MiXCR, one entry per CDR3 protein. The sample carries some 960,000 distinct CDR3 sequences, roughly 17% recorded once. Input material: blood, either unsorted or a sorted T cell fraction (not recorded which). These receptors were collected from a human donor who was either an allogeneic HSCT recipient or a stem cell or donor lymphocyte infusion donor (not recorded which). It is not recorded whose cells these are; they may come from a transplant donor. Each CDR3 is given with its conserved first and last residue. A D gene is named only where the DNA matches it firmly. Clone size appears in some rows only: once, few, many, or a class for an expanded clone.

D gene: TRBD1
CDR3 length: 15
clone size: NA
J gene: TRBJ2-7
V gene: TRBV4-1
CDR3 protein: CASSQGGQGAYEQYF
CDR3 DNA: TGCGCCAGCAGCCAAGGGGGACAGGGGGCTTACGAGCAGTACTTC

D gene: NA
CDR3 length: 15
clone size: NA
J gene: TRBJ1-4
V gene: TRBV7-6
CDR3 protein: CASSYRRSIREELFF
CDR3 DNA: TGTGCCAGCAGCTATCGACGGTCGATTAGAGAGGAACTGTTTTTT

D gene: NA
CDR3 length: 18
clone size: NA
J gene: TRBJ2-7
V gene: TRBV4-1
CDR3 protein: CASSQGADPTRWPIEQYF
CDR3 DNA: TGCGCCAGCAGCCAGGGGGCGGACCCGACTCGTTGGCCTATCGAGCAGTACTTC

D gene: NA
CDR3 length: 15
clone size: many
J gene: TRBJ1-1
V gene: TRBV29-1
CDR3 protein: CSVEGGPQLNTEAFF
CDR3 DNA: TGCAGCGTTGAAGGAGGGCCCCAACTGAACACTGAAGCTTTCTTT

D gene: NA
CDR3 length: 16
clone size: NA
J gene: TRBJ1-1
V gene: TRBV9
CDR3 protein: CASSVVDGPPPVSAFF
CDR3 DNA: TGTGCCAGCAGCGTAGTTGACGGTCCCCCCCCCGTCTCCGCTTTCTTT

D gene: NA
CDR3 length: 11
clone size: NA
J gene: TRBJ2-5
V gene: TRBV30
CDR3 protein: CAWSQEETQYF
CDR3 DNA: TGTGCCTGGAGCCAGGAAGAGACCCAGTACTTC

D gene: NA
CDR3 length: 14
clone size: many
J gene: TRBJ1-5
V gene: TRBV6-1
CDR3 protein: CASSRTDHTPSKHF
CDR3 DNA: TGTGCCAGCAGCCGGACAGATCACACCCCCTCGAAGCATTTT

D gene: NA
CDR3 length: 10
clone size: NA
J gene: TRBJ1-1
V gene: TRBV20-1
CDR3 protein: CSAYTEEAFF
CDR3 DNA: TGCAGTGCTTACACGGAAGAAGCTTTCTTT

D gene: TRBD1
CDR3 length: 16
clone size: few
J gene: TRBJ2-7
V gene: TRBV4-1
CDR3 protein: CASSFDSGTGSYEQYF
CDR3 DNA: TGCGCCAGCAGTTTCGACTCCGGGACAGGGTCGTACGAGCAGTACTTC

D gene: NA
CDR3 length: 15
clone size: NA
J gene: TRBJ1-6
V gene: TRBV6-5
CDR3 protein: CASSYVARNNSPLHF
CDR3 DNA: TGTGCCAGCAGTTACGTAGCACGGAATAATTCACCCCTCCACTTT

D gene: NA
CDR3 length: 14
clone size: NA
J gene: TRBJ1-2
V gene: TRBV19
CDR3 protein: CASRGTGMNYGYTF
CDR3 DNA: TGTGCCAGTAGAGGTACAGGGATGAACTATGGCTACACCTTC

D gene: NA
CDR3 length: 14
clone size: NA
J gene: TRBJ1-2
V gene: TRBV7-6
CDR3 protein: CASSPPGRQSFVTF
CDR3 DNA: TGTGCCAGCAGCCCCCCCGGGAGGCAGTCATTTGTCACCTTC

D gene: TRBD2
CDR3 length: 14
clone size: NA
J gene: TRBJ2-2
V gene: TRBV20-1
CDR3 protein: CSALGTSVTGELFF
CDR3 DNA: TGCAGTGCCCTCGGGACTAGCGTAACCGGGGAGCTGTTTTTT

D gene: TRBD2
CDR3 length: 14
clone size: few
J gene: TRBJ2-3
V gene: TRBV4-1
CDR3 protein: CASSQAGGPYTQYF
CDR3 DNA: TGCGCCAGCAGCCAAGCGGGAGGGCCTTATACGCAGTATTTT

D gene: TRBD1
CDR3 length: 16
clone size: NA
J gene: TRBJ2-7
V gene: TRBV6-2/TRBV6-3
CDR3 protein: CASTTPGQGAFYEQYF
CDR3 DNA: TGTGCCAGCACAACACCGGGACAGGGGGCTTTCTACGAGCAGTACTTC

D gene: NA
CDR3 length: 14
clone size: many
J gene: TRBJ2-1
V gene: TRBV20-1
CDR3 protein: CSARDRLKYNEQFF
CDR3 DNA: TGCAGTGCTAGAGATAGGCTGAAATACAATGAGCAGTTCTTC

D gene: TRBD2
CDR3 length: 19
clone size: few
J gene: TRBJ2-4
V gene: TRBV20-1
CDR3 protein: CSARERLAGALLAKNIQYF
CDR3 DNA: TGCAGTGCTAGAGAGAGGCTAGCGGGAGCGCTGTTAGCCAAAAACATTCAGTACTTC

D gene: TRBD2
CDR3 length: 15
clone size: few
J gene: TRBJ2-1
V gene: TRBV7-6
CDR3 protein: CASSLVREQSNEQFF
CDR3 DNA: TGTGCCAGCAGCTTAGTGCGGGAGCAAAGCAATGAGCAGTTCTTC

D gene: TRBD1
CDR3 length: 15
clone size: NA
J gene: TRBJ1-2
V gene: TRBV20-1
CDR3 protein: CSATNPGQGADGYTF
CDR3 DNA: TGCAGTGCTACCAACCCCGGACAGGGGGCGGATGGCTACACCTTC

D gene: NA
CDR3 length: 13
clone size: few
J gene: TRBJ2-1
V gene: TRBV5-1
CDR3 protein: CASSYGNTNEQFF
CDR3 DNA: TGCGCCAGCAGTTACGGGAATACCAATGAGCAGTTCTTC

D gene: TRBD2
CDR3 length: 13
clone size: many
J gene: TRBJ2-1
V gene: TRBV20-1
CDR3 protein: CSASSGSYNEQFF
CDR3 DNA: TGCAGTGCTTCTAGCGGTTCCTACAATGAGCAGTTCTTC

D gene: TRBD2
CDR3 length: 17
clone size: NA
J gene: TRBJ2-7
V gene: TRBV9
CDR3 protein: CASSLGLLAGGPDEQCF
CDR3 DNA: TGTGCCAGCAGCCTCGGTTTGTTAGCGGGAGGACCTGACGAGCAGTGCTTC

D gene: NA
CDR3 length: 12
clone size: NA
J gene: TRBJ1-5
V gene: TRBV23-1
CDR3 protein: CASSWRVQPQHF
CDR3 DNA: TGCGCCAGCAGTTGGAGGGTTCAGCCCCAGCATTTT

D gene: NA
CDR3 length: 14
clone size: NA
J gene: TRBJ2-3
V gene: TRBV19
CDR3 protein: CASSISTSTDTQYF
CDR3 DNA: TGTGCCAGTAGTATAAGTACCAGCACAGATACGCAGTATTTT

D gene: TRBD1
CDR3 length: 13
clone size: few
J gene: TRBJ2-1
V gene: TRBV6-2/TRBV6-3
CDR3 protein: CASSPDRGAEQFF
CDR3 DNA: TGTGCCAGCAGCCCGGACAGGGGGGCTGAGCAGTTCTTC